One sample yielded the 7 T cell receptor beta chains listed below, sequenced in a study of blood T cells in healthy people across ages. Sample-barcoded 5' priming and a J-beta primer mix drove a second PCR of roughly 7 to 11 cycles. TCRdb reanalysed the 5' RACE reads using MiXCR and keeps one entry per CDR3 protein. The table shows some 320,000 distinct CDR3 sequences, with roughly 27% occurring only once. The sequenced material came from blood. All receptors come from a woman in her 70s in good health.

This clonotype came up a few times. The chain couples TRBV12-3 or TRBV12-4 to TRBJ2-1; no clear D. The CDR3 consists of 15 residues. The V and J ends lost 6 bases and 6 bases respectively, with 18 bases between them. The CDR3 protein is CASSRRAQPTNEQFF. The CDR3 DNA follows: TGTGCCAGCAGCCGCCGGGCCCAACCTACCAATGAGCAGTTCTTC.

The rearrangement links TRBV29-1 to TRBJ2-1, with 7 bases lining up with TRBD2. The end of the DNA aligns better with TRBJ2-7, so the J call may be wrong. Looked up from germline, CDR1 is SQVTM and CDR2 is ANQGSEA. This CDR3 has 12 amino acids. The CDR3 DNA is TGCAGCGTTGTAGGCGGGAGCTACGAGCAGTACTTC. Protein sequence: CSVVGGSYEQYF.

This clonotype was observed many times. The chain links TRBV6-1 to TRBJ2-3, with 11 positions matching TRBD2. Germline V gene sequence: CDR1 MNHNS, CDR2 SASEGT. The CDR3 runs 15 residues. V dropped 4 bases and J dropped 2; count of bases not matched to a gene: 2. The DNA of the CDR3 is TGTGCCAGCAGTGGACTAGCGGGGAACACAGATACGCAGTATTTT. Amino acids: CASSGLAGNTDTQYF.

This chain connects TRBV7-2 to TRBJ1-5, with 7 bases identical to TRBD1. The junction had 6 bases not matched to a gene; V was cut back by 4 bases and J by 6 bases. CDR3 length: 14 residues. Per the germline V gene, CDR1 is SGHTA and CDR2 is FQGNSA. This CDR3 reads CASSSSGGSQPQHF. CDR3 sequence (DNA): TGTGCCAGCAGCTCCTCAGGGGGAAGTCAGCCCCAGCATTTT.

This clonotype occurred many times. The chain links TRBV4-2 to TRBJ1-4, with TRBD1 identical over 10 bases. J lost 8 bases, V lost 3 bases, and 6 bases had no gene match. CDR1 and CDR2 (germline): LGHNA, YNFKEQ. This CDR3 has 15 amino acids. DNA of the CDR3: TGTGCCAGCAGCCAGAGGACAGGGGGAGGAGAAAAACTGTTTTTT. Amino acid sequence: CASSQRTGGGEKLFF.

Comments on this clonotype: A single base separates this from a much larger clone, so it may be a read error. V gene TRBV5-1 combines with J gene TRBJ1-2; D is ambiguous. The V and J ends lost 0 bases and 4 bases respectively, with 16 bases between them. This CDR3 is 16 amino acids long. The germline V gene has CDR1 SGHRS and CDR2 YFSETQ. CDR3 residues: CASSLGAGSGSYGYTF. The DNA of the CDR3 is TGCGCCAGCAGCTTGGGCGCCGGGTCCGGTAGCTATGGCTACACCTTC.

Many counts were recorded for this clonotype. The chain joins TRBV6-5 to TRBJ1-2; the D gene is possibly TRBD1 (5 bases). Germline CDR1 and CDR2: MNHEY and SVGAGI. V was trimmed by 4 bases and J by 8 bases, leaving 14 bases between them. CDR3 length: 13 residues. The CDR3 sequence: CASSSGGGRGYTF. In DNA form, the CDR3 reads TGTGCCAGCAGTTCCGGTGGGGGACGGGGCTACACCTTC.